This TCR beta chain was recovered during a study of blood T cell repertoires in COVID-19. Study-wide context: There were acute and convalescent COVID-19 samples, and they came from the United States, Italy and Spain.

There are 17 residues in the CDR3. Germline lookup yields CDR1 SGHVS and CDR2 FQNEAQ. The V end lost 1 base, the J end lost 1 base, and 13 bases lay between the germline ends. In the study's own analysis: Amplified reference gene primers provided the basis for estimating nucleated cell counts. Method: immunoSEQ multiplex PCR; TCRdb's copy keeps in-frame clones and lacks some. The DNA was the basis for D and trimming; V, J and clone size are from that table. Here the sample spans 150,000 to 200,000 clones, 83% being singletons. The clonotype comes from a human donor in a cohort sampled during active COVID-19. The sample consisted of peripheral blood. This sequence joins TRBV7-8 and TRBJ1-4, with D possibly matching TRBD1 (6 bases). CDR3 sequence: CASSLGTGLRTNEKLFF. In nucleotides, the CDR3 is TGTGCCAGCAGCTTAGGCACAGGGCTGCGAACTAATGAAAAACTGTTTTTT.